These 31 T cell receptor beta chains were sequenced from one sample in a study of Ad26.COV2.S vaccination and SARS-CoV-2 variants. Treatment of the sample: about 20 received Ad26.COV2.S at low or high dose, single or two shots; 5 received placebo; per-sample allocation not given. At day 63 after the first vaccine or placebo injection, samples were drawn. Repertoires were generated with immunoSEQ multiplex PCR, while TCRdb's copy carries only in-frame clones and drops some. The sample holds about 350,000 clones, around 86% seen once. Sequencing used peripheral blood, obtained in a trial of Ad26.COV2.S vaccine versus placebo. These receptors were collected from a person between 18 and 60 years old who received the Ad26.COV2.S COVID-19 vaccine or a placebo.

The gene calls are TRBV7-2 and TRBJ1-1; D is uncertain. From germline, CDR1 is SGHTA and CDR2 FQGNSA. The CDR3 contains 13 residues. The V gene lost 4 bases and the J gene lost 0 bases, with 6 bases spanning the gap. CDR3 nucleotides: TGTGCCAGCAGCTGGAGAGTGAACACTGAAGCTTTCTTT. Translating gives CASSWRVNTEAFF.

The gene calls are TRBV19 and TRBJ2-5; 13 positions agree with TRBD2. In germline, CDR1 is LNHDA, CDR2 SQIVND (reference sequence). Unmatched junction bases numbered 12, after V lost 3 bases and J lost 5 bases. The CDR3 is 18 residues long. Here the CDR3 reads CASSIGATSGGAFETQYF. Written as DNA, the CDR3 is TGTGCCAGTAGTATTGGGGCCACTAGCGGGGGGGCCTTCGAGACCCAGTACTTC.

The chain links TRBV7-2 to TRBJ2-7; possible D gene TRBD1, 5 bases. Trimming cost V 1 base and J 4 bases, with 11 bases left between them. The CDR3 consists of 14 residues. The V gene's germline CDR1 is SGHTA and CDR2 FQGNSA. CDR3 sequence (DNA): TGTGCCAGCAGCTTAGACGGAACAGGATACGAGCAGTACTTC. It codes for CASSLDGTGYEQYF.

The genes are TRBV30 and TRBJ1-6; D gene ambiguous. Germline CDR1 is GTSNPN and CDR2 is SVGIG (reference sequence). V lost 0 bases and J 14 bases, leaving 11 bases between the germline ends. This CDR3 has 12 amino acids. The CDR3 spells CAWSVKEPSLHF. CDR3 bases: TGTGCCTGGAGTGTAAAGGAGCCGTCCCTCCACTTT.

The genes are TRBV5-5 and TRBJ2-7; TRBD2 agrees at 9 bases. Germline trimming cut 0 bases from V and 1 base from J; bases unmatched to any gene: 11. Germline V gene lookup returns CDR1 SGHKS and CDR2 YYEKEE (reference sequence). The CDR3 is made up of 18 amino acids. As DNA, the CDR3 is TGTGCCAGCAGCTTGGGCTTTTGGCTAGCGGGGAGTTCCTACGAGCAGTACTTC. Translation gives CASSLGFWLAGSSYEQYF. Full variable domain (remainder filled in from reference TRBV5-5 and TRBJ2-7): DAGVTQSPTHLIKTRGQQVTLRCSPISGHKSVSWYQQVLGQGPQFIFQYYEKEERGRGNFPDRFSARQFPNYSSELNVNALLLGDSALYLCASSLGFWLAGSSYEQYFGPGTRLTVT.

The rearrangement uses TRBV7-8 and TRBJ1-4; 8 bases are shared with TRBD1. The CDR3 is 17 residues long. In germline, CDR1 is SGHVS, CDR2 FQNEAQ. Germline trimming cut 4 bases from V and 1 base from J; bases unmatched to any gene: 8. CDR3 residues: CASSSLGQGRTNEKLFF. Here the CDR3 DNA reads TGTGCCAGCAGCTCGCTAGGACAGGGTAGAACTAATGAAAAACTGTTTTTT.

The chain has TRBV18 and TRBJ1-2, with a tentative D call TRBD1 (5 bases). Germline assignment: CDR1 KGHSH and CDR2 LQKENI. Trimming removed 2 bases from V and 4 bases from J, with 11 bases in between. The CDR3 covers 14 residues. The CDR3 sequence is CASSPGTLPYGYTF. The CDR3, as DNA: TGTGCCAGCTCACCAGGGACGCTACCCTATGGCTACACCTTC. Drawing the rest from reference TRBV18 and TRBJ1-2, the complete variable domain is NAGVMQNPRHLVRRRGQEARLRCSPMKGHSHVYWYRQLPEEGLKFMVYLQKENIIDESGMPKERFSAEFPKEGPSILRIQQVVRGDSAAYFCASSPGTLPYGYTFGSGTRLTVV.

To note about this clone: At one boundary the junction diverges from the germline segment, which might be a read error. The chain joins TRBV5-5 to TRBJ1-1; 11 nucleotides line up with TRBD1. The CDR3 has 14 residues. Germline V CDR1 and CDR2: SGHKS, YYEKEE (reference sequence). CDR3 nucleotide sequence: TGTGCCAGCAGGTTGGGACAGGGGGTGATCGAAGCTTTCTTT. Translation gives CASRLGQGVIEAFF.

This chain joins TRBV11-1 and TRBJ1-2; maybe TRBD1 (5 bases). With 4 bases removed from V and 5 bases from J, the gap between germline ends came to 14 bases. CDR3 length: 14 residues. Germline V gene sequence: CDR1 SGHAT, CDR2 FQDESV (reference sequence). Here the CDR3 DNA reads TGTGCCAGCAGCTCCCGCGGGACGGAGTATGGCTACACCTTC. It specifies CASSSRGTEYGYTF.

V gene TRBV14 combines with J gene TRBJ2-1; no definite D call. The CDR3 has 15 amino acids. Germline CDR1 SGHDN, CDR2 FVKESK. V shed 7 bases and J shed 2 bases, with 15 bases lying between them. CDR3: CASTPRALPYNEQFF. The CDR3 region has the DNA TGTGCCAGCACCCCTCGCGCGCTGCCCTACAATGAGCAGTTCTTC.

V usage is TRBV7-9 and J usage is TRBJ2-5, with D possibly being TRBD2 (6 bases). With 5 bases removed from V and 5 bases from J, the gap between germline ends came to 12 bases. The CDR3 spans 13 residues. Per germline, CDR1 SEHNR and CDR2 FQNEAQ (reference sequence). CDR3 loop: CASSQGGGETQYF. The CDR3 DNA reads TGTGCCAGCAGCCAAGGTGGAGGGGAGACCCAGTACTTC.

CDR3 in amino acids: CASSYSERGGTNTQYF. CDR3 DNA: TGTGCCAGCAGTTACTCAGAGCGGGGGGGTACCAATACGCAGTATTTT. The rearrangement uses TRBV6-5 and TRBJ2-3; TRBD2 matches at 10 bases. CDR1 MNHEY and CDR2 SVGAGI come from the germline V gene. This CDR3 has 16 amino acids. V lost 0 bases and J lost 7; bases outside the gene matches: 7.

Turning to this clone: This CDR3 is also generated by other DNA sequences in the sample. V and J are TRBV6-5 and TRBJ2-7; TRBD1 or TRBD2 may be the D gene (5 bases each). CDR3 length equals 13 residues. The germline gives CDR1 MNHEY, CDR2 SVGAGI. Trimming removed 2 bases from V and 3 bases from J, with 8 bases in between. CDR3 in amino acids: CASSYGDGYEQYF. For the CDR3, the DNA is TGTGCCAGCAGTTACGGGGACGGCTACGAGCAGTACTTC.

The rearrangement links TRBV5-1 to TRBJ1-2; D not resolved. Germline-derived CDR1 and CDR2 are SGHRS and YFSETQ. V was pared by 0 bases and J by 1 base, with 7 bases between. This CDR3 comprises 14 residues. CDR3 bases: TGCGCCAGCAGCTTGGACAAGATTAACTATGGCTACACCTTC. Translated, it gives CASSLDKINYGYTF.

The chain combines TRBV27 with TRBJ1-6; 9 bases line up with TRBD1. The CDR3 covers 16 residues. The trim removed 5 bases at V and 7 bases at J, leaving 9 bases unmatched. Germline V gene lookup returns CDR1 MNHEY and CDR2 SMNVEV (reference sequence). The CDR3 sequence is CASSPLDRGANSPLHF. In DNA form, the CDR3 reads TGTGCCAGCAGTCCACTGGACAGGGGCGCGAATTCACCCCTCCACTTT.

CDR3 nucleotide sequence: TGTGCCTGGAGTGGACAGGGGATGGCCTACGAGCAGTACTTC. It yields the protein CAWSGQGMAYEQYF. This chain uses TRBV30 with TRBJ2-7, with 8 nucleotides matching TRBD1. Germline V gene lookup returns CDR1 GTSNPN and CDR2 SVGIG (reference sequence). The CDR3 has 14 residues. J was trimmed by 2 bases and V by 1 base; bases with no gene match: 4.

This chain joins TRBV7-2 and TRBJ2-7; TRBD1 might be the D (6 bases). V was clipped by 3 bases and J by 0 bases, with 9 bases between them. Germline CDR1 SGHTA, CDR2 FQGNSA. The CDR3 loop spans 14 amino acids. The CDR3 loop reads CASSFDRSSYEQYF. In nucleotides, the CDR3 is TGTGCCAGCAGCTTCGACAGGTCCTCCTACGAGCAGTACTTC.

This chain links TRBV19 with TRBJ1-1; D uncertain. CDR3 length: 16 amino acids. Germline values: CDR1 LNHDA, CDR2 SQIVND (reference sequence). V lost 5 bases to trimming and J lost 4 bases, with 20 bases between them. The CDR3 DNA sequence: TGTGCCAGTAGTGCGACGGGGTCGAGCCGGGGCACTGAAGCTTTCTTT. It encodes CASSATGSSRGTEAFF.

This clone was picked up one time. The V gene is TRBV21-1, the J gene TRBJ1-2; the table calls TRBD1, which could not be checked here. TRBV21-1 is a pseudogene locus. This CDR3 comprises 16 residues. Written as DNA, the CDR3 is TGTGCCAGCAGCAAAATTAGAAGGGGGCTTCTCTATGGCTACACCTTC. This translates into CASSKIRRGLLYGYTF.

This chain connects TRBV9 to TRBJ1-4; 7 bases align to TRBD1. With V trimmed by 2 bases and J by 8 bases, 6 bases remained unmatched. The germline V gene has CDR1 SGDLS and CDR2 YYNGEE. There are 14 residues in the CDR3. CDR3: CASSVDREGEKLFF. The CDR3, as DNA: TGTGCCAGCAGCGTCGACAGGGAAGGAGAAAAACTGTTTTTT.

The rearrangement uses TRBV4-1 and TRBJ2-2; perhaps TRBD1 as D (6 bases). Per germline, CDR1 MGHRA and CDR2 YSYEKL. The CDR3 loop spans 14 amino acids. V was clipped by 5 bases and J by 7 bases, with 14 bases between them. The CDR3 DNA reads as TGCGCCAGCAGCGTACAGGGTGTCGGCGGGGAGCTGTTTTTT. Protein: CASSVQGVGGELFF.

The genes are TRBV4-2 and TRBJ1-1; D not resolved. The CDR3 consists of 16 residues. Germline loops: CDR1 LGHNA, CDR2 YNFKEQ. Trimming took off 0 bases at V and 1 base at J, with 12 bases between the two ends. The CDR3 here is CASSQESRTPNTEAFF. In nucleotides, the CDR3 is TGTGCCAGCAGCCAAGAGTCCCGGACCCCGAACACTGAAGCTTTCTTT.

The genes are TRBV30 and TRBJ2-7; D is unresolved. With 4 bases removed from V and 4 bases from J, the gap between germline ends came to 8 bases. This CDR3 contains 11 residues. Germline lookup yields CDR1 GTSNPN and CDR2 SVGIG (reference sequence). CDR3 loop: CAWKDGYEQYF. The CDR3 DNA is TGTGCCTGGAAAGATGGGTACGAGCAGTACTTC.

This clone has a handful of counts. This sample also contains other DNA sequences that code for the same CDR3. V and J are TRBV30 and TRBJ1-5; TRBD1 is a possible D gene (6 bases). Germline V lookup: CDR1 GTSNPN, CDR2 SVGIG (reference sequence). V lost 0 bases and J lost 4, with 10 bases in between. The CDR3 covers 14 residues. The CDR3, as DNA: TGTGCCTGGAGTGTGGGAAGGGGGAATCAGCCCCAGCATTTT. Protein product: CAWSVGRGNQPQHF.

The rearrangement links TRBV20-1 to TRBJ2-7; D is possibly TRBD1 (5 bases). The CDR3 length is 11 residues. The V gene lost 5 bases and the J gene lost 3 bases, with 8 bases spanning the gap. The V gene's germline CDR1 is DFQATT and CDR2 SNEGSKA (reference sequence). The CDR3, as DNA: TGCAGTGCTTCAGGGATCTACGAGCAGTACTTC. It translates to CSASGIYEQYF.

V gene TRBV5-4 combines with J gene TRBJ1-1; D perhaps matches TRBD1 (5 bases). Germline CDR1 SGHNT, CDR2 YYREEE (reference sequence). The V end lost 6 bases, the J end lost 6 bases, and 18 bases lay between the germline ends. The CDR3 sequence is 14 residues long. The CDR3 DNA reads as TGTGCCAGCACCATGCTGGGGGGGGGATCTGAAGCTTTCTTT. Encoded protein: CASTMLGGGSEAFF.

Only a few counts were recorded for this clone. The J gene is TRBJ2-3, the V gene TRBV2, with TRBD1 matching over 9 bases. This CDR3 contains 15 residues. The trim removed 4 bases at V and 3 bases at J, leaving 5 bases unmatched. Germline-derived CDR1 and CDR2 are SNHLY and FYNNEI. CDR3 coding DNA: TGTGCCAGCAGTGCGGGACAGGGAGGGACAGATACGCAGTATTTT. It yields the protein CASSAGQGGTDTQYF.

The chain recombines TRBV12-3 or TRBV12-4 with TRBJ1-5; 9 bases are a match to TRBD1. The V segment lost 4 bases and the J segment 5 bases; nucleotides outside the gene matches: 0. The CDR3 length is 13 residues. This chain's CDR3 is CASSWTGDQPQHF. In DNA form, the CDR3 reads TGTGCCAGCAGTTGGACAGGGGATCAGCCCCAGCATTTT.

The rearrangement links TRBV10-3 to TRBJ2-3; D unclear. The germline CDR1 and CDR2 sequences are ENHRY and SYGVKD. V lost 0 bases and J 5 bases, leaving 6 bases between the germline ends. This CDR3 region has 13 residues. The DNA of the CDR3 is TGTGCCATCAGTGAGTCTCCCGGAGATACGCAGTATTTT. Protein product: CAISESPGDTQYF.

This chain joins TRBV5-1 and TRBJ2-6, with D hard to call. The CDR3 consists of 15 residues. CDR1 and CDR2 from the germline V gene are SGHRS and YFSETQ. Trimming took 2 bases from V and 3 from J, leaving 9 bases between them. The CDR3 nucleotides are TGCGCCAGCAGCTTCGGCGTTAGTGGGGCCAACGTCCTGACTTTC. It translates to CASSFGVSGANVLTF.

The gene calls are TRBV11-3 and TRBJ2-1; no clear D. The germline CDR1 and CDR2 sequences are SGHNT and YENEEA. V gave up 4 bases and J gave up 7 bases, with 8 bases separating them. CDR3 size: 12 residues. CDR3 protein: CASSSEQNEQFF. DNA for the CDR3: TGTGCCAGCAGCTCAGAACAAAATGAGCAGTTCTTC.